Each of the 22 T cell receptor beta chains below was sequenced from the same sample in a study of chemoradiotherapy in HPV16-positive cancers. Sequencing was performed with immunoSEQ multiplex PCR; in TCRdb, only in-frame clones are kept and a portion is missing. The top ten clones hold under 5.5% of a sample with approximately 30,000 clones, around 89% of them seen once. This specimen was blood, taken from a patient who underwent chemoradiotherapy. Receptors were obtained from a human donor with HPV-associated anogenital cancer.

The genes are TRBV5-1 and TRBJ1-1; D remains unclear. This CDR3 spans 14 amino acids. With 4 bases removed from V and 1 base from J, the gap between germline ends came to 11 bases. CDR1 and CDR2 from the germline V gene are SGHRS and YFSETQ. DNA for the CDR3: TGCGCCAGCAGCACCGGCTGGGAGAACACTGAAGCTTTCTTT. This encodes CASSTGWENTEAFF. Drawing the rest from reference TRBV5-1 and TRBJ1-1, the complete variable domain is KAGVTQTPRYLIKTRGQQVTLSCSPISGHRSVSWYQQTPGQGLQFLFEYFSETQRNKGNFPGRFSGRQFSNSRSEMNVSTLELGDSALYLCASSTGWENTEAFFGQGTRLTVV.

The CDR3 sequence: CASSQDGLLSTDTQYF. The CDR3 region has the DNA TGTGCCAGCAGCCAAGATGGCCTCCTCAGCACAGATACGCAGTATTTT. The V gene is TRBV4-2, the J gene TRBJ2-3; D is unresolved. The V and J ends lost 0 bases and 0 bases respectively, with 10 bases between them. Germline CDR1 reads LGHNA; CDR2 reads YNFKEQ. The CDR3 is 16 residues long.

This chain joins TRBV27 and TRBJ1-2; D is unresolved. V dropped 2 bases and J dropped 3 bases, with 10 bases sitting between them. This CDR3 has 14 amino acids. Germline CDR1 MNHEY, CDR2 SMNVEV (reference sequence). CDR3 amino acids: CASSLGGLDYGYTF. The CDR3 nucleotides are TGTGCCAGCAGTTTAGGAGGGTTAGACTATGGCTACACCTTC.

The rearrangement uses TRBV27 and TRBJ2-5, with TRBD1 matching over 9 bases. Germline V gene data show CDR1 as MNHEY and CDR2 as SMNVEV (reference sequence). V gave up 4 bases and J gave up 5 bases; unmatched junction bases: 8. The CDR3 covers 15 residues. DNA of the CDR3: TGTGCCAGCAGTTCCGCCGGGACAGGGTCGGAGACCCAGTACTTC. Its translation is CASSSAGTGSETQYF.

The chain recombines TRBV5-6 with TRBJ2-7, with 7 bases matching TRBD2. This CDR3 has 14 amino acids. V was clipped by 2 bases and J by 10 bases; unmatched bases: 12. CDR1 SGHDT and CDR2 YYEEEE come from the germline V gene. The CDR3 sequence: CASSFRTSLGVQYF. In DNA form, the CDR3 reads TGTGCCAGCAGCTTTCGGACTAGTCTAGGGGTACAGTACTTC.

This chain joins TRBV4-1 and TRBJ1-4, with no clear D. The V end was cut by 2 bases, the J end by 8 bases, with 6 bases between. Looked up from germline, CDR1 is MGHRA and CDR2 is YSYEKL. CDR3 length equals 12 residues. The CDR3 nucleotides read TGCGCCAGCAGCCAAAGGGTCGAAAAACTGTTTTTT. It is translated as CASSQRVEKLFF.

The J gene is TRBJ1-2, the V gene TRBV11-1; TRBD1 might be the D (5 bases). CDR3 length: 14 amino acids. Trimming stripped 5 bases from V and 4 bases from J, with 14 bases between. Germline values: CDR1 SGHAT, CDR2 FQDESV (reference sequence). The CDR3 bases are TGTGCCAGCAGCCCAGGGCGACAGAGCTATGGCTACACCTTC. It codes for CASSPGRQSYGYTF.

There are a few counts of this clone. This chain links TRBV4-1 with TRBJ1-5, with a tentative D call TRBD1 (5 bases). V gave up 2 bases and J gave up 5 bases, with 16 bases separating them. This CDR3 comprises 16 residues. Per germline, CDR1 MGHRA and CDR2 YSYEKL. CDR3 DNA: TGCGCCAGCAGCCAATTCCAGGGCGGAGGGGATCAGCCCCAGCATTTT. This codes for CASSQFQGGGDQPQHF.

The CDR3 DNA is TGTGCCAGCAGCTCCAGGGTGGAAGCTTTCTTT. Its translation: CASSSRVEAFF. This chain joins TRBV7-9 and TRBJ1-1; a possible D gene is TRBD1 (5 bases). From germline, CDR1 is SEHNR and CDR2 FQNEAQ (reference sequence). Between the trimmed V and J ends, which lost 4 bases and 8 bases, there was a span of 8 bases. The CDR3 covers 11 residues.

The J gene is TRBJ1-1, the V gene TRBV15, with D possibly TRBD1 on 5 matching bases. The CDR3 is made up of 14 amino acids. Germline V gene data show CDR1 as LNHNV and CDR2 as YYDKDF (reference sequence). V gave up 3 bases and J gave up 1 base, with 9 bases separating them. The CDR3 region is CATSRGEPNTEAFF. The CDR3 coding sequence is TGTGCCACCAGCAGGGGGGAGCCGAACACTGAAGCTTTCTTT.

The chain joins TRBV27 to TRBJ1-2; 10 positions agree with TRBD1. This CDR3 has 14 residues. CDR1 is MNHEY and CDR2 is SMNVEV in the germline V gene (reference sequence). Trimming took 6 bases from V and 4 from J; bases not matched to a gene: 5. The CDR3 bases are TGTGCCAGCAGCACCGGGACAGGGGTCTATGGCTACACCTTC. Its translation is CASSTGTGVYGYTF.

The genes are TRBV7-9 and TRBJ1-1; the match to TRBD1 covers 7 bases. CDR3 length: 15 amino acids. Trimming removed 2 bases from V and 6 bases from J; junction bases left unmatched: 9. In germline, CDR1 is SEHNR, CDR2 FQNEAQ (reference sequence). CDR3 coding DNA: TGTGCCAGCAGCTTATCGATAGGGGGCTTGGCTGAAGCTTTCTTT. This codes for CASSLSIGGLAEAFF.

This chain joins TRBV5-1 and TRBJ1-2, with D possibly TRBD1 on 6 matching bases. CDR3 size: 12 residues. Germline V CDR1 and CDR2: SGHRS, YFSETQ. With 4 bases removed from V and 2 bases from J, the gap between germline ends came to 6 bases. CDR3 in amino acids: CASSTGNYGYTF. The CDR3 DNA reads TGCGCCAGCAGCACAGGGAACTATGGCTACACCTTC. Full variable domain (remainder filled in from reference TRBV5-1 and TRBJ1-2): KAGVTQTPRYLIKTRGQQVTLSCSPISGHRSVSWYQQTPGQGLQFLFEYFSETQRNKGNFPGRFSGRQFSNSRSEMNVSTLELGDSALYLCASSTGNYGYTFGSGTRLTVV.

A single count supports this clone. In DNA, the CDR3 is TGTGCCAGTAGTATGCCTTCCGGGACTAGCGGGAGGAATGAGCAGTTCTTC. Translated, it gives CASSMPSGTSGRNEQFF. This rearrangement joins TRBV19 to TRBJ2-1; 15 nucleotides align to TRBD2. V trimming: 3 bases; J trimming: 7 bases; junction bases outside the gene matches: 7. The germline gives CDR1 LNHDA, CDR2 SQIVND (reference sequence). The CDR3 runs 17 residues.

The CDR3 sequence: CASRRLGQGVNQETQYF. The CDR3 DNA sequence: TGTGCCAGCAGGAGATTGGGCCAGGGGGTTAACCAAGAGACCCAGTACTTC. The J gene is TRBJ2-5, the V gene TRBV28, with 7 positions matching TRBD1. The CDR3 covers 17 residues. V shed 6 bases, J shed 0 bases, and the junction held 13 bases outside the gene matches. From germline, CDR1 is MDHEN and CDR2 SYDVKM.

The chain recombines TRBV9 with TRBJ2-1; no definite D call. The CDR3 loop spans 19 amino acids. V was trimmed by 3 bases and J by 8 bases, leaving 30 bases between them. CDR1 is SGDLS, CDR2 YYNGEE, per germline. CDR3 in amino acids: CASSARTVPATQIADEQFF. CDR3 in DNA: TGTGCCAGCAGCGCACGGACCGTCCCCGCTACCCAAATTGCGGATGAGCAGTTCTTC. Complete variable domain (other parts from reference TRBV9 and TRBJ2-1): DSGVTQTPKHLITATGQRVTLRCSPRSGDLSVYWYQQSLDQGLQFLIQYYNGEERAKGNILERFSAQQFPDLHSELNLSSLELGDSALYFCASSARTVPATQIADEQFFGPGTRLTVL.

The chain couples TRBV18 to TRBJ1-2; 9 positions match TRBD1. The CDR3 runs 15 residues. Germline V gene sequence: CDR1 KGHSH, CDR2 LQKENI. Trimming took 3 bases from V and 2 from J; bases not matched to a gene: 4. CDR3 DNA: TGTGCCAGCTCACCTCGACAGGGGGACAACTATGGCTACACCTTC. This codes for CASSPRQGDNYGYTF.

This chain uses TRBV15 with TRBJ1-1; 8 positions match TRBD1. This CDR3 spans 14 amino acids. Losses at the gene ends were 0 bases for V and 6 bases for J; bases not matched to a gene: 3. Germline loops: CDR1 LNHNV, CDR2 YYDKDF (reference sequence). CDR3 DNA: TGTGCCACCAGCAGAGATCGACAGGGGTCTGAAGCTTTCTTT. Amino acid sequence: CATSRDRQGSEAFF.

A single count supports this clone. This chain links TRBV10-1 with TRBJ2-1; D is uncertain. CDR3 size: 13 residues. Germline loops: CDR1 WNHNN, CDR2 SYGVQD (reference sequence). Trimming cost V 11 bases and J 6 bases, with 17 bases left between them. The CDR3, as DNA: TGCGCCGTTATGGACCGGGTAACCAATGAGCAGTTCTTC. It codes for CAVMDRVTNEQFF.

The genes are TRBV6-1 and TRBJ1-3, with 9 bases lining up with TRBD1. The junction had 3 bases not matched to a gene; V was cut back by 7 bases and J by 8 bases. The germline gives CDR1 MNHNS, CDR2 SASEGT. This CDR3 spans 12 amino acids. CDR3 amino acids: CASNRQGDTIYF. The DNA for the CDR3 is TGTGCCAGCAACCGACAGGGGGACACCATATATTTT.

The genes are TRBV20-1 and TRBJ1-1; D not resolved. The germline V gene encodes CDR1 DFQATT and CDR2 SNEGSKA (reference sequence). CDR3 length: 11 residues. Trimming cost V 5 bases and J 6 bases, with 10 bases left between them. The DNA of the CDR3 is TGCAGTGCTTATACAGTGTCTGAAGCTTTCTTT. Its translation is CSAYTVSEAFF.

V is TRBV5-1 and J is TRBJ1-2; D is ambiguous. V was clipped by 0 bases and J by 0 bases, with 9 bases between them. CDR3 length equals 15 residues. The germline gives CDR1 SGHRS, CDR2 YFSETQ. CDR3 region: CASSLDGSSNYGYTF. The CDR3 coding sequence is TGCGCCAGCAGCTTGGATGGTAGCTCTAACTATGGCTACACCTTC.